This TCR beta chain appears in the sequencing data of a study of PD-1 blockade in classical Hodgkin lymphoma. Findings and limits, study-wide: A significant rise in TCR diversity by C4D1 was seen for CD4+ but not CD8+ cells.

The CDR3 loop spans 15 amino acids. The germline CDR1 and CDR2 sequences are MGHRA and YSYEKL. The trim removed 3 bases at V and 1 base at J, leaving 5 bases unmatched. Data came from immunoSEQ multiplex PCR; TCRdb stores just in-frame clones and leaves some out. Found here are 24,000 or so clones, roughly 80% of them singletons; the top ten hold roughly 8%. Each patient relapsed following autologous stem cell transplantation, and prior brentuximab vedotin exposure differed. Remarks on this clone: What it binds is unknown.

The rearrangement uses TRBV4-1 and TRBJ2-7; the match to TRBD2 covers 8 bases. The receptor was isolated from a human donor with classical Hodgkin lymphoma. The sequencing here drew on peripheral blood mononuclear cells (PBMCs), taken before the second cycle of nivolumab. The CDR3 DNA is TGCGCCAGCAGCCATCACAGCGGGAGTTCCTACGAGCAGTACTTC. Its protein is CASSHHSGSSYEQYF.